This T cell receptor (beta chain) was identified during a study of T-cell reconstitution after alpha-beta-depleted transplantation in children. This CDR3 comprises 15 residues. Looked up from germline, CDR1 is MNHGY and CDR2 is SVAAGI. Using unique molecular identifiers, the investigators prepared the TCRbeta library. TCRdb re-called the PCR reads with MiXCR, one entry per CDR3 protein. The sample lists about 610,000 distinct CDR3 sequences, approximately 10% occurring once. This receptor was taken from a human donor who donated a stem cell graft to a child with acute myeloid leukemia. This chain connects TRBV6-9 to TRBJ2-7; 9 bases fit TRBD1. Sequenced material: PBMCs from the stem cell graft donor, taken from the stem cell graft. This CDR3 is CAASYPGQGPYEQYF. The CDR3 DNA reads as TGTGCGGCCAGTTATCCGGGACAGGGACCCTACGAGCAGTACTTC.